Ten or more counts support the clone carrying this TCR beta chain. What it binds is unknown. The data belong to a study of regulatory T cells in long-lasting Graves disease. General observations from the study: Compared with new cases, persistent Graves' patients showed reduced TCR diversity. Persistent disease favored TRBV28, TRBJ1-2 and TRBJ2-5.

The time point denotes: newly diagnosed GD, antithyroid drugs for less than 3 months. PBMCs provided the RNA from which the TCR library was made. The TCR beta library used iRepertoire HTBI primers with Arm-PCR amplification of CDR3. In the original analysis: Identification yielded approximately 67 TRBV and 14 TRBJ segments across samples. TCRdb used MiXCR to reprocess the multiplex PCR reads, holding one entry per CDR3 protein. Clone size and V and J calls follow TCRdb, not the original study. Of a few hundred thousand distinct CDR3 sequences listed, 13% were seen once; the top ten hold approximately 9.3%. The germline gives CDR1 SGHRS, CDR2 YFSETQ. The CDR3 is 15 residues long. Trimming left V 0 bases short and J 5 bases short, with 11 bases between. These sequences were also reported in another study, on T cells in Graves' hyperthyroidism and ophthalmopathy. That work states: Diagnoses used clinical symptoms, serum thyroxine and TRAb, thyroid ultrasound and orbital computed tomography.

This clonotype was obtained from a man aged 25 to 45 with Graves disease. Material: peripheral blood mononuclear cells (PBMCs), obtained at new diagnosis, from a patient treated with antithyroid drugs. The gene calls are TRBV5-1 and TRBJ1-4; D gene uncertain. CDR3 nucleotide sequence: TGCGCCAGCAGCTTGGAGGCGAACCCCAATGAAAAACTGTTTTTT. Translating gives CASSLEANPNEKLFF.